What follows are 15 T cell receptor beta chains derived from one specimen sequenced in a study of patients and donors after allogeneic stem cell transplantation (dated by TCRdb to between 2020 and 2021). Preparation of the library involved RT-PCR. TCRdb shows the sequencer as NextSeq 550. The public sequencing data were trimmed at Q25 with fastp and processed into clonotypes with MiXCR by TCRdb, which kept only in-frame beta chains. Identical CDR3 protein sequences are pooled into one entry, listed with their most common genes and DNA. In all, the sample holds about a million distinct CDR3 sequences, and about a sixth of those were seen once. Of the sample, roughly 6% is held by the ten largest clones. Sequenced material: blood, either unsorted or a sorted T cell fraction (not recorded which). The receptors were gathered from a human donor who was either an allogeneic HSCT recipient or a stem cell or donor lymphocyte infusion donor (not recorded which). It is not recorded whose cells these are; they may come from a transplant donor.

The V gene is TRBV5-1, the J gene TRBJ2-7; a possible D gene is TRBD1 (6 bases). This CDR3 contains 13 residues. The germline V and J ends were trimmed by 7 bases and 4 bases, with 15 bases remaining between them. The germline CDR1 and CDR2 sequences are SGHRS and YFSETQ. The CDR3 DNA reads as TGCGCCAGCGGTACGGGACACCTATACGAGCAGTACTTC. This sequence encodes CASGTGHLYEQYF.

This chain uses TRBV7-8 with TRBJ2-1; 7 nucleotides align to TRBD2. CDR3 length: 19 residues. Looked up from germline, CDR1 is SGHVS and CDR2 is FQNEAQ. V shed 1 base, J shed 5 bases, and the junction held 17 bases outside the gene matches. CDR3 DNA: TGTGCCAGCAGCTTAGAGGTTGTTGCGGGGGACCAGTTAAACAATGAGCAGTTCTTC. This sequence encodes CASSLEVVAGDQLNNEQFF.

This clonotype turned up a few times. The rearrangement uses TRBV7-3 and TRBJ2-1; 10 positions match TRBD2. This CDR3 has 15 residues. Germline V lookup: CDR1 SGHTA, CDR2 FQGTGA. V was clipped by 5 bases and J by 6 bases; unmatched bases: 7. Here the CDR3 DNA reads TGTGCCAGCAGCCCTCAGCGGGGGGGCGGCAATGAGCAGTTCTTC. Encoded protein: CASSPQRGGGNEQFF.

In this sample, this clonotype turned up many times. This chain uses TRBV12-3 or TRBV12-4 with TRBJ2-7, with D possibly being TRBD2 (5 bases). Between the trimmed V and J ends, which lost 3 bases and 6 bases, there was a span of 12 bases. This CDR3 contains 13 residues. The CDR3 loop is CASSFREGLEQYF. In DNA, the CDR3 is TGTGCCAGCAGTTTTCGGGAAGGCCTCGAGCAGTACTTC.

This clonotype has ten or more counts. CDR3 DNA sequence: TGCGCCAGCAGCACCCAGGACTGGGACTCCTACGAGCAGTACTTC. As protein: CASSTQDWDSYEQYF. The V gene is TRBV5-1, the J gene TRBJ2-7; weak D call: TRBD2 (5 bases). There are 15 residues in the CDR3. Trimming removed 4 bases at V and 0 bases at J, with 14 bases between. CDR1 and CDR2 (germline): SGHRS, YFSETQ.

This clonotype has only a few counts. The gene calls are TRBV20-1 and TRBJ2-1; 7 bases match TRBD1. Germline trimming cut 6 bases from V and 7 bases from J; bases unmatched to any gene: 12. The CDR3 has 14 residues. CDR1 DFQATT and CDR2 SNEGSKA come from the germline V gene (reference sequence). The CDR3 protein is CSAGDGRGSNEQFF. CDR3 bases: TGCAGTGCCGGGGATGGCAGGGGGTCAAATGAGCAGTTCTTC.

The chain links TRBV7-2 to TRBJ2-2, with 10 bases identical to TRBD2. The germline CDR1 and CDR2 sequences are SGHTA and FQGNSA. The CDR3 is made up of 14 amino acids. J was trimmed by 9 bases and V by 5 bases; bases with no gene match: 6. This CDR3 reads CASSITSGARELFF. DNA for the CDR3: TGTGCCAGCAGCATTACTAGCGGGGCGCGGGAGCTGTTTTTT.

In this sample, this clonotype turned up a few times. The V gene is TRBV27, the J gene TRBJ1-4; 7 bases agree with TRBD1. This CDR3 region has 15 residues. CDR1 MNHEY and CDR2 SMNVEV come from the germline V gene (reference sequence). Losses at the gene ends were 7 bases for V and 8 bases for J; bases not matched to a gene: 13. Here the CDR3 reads CASKQGQQTREKLFF. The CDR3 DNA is TGTGCCAGCAAACAGGGACAGCAAACAAGGGAAAAACTGTTTTTT.

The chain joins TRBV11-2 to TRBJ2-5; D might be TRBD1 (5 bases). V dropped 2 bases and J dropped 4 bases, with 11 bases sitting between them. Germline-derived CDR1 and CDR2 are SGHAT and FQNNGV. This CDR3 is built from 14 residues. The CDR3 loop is CASSLRQGRETQYF. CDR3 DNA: TGTGCCAGCAGCTTAAGGCAGGGCAGAGAGACCCAGTACTTC.

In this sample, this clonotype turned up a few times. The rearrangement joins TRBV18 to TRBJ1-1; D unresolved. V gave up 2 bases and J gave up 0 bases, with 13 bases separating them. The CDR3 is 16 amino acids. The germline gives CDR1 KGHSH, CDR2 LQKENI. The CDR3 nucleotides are TGTGCCAGCTCACCAAAAACAGATATACTGAACACTGAAGCTTTCTTT. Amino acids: CASSPKTDILNTEAFF.

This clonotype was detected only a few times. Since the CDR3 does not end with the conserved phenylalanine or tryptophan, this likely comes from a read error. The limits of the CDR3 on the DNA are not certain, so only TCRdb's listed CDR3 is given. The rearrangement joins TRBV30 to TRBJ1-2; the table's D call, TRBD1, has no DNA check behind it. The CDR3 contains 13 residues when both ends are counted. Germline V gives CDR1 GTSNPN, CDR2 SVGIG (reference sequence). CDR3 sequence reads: CAWSDETGKGTSI.

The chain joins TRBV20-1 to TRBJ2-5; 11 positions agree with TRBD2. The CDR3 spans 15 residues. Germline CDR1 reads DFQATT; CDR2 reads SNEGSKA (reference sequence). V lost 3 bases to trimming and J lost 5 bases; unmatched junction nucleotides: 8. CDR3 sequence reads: CSASLAGGRGETQYF. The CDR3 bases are TGCAGTGCTAGCCTAGCGGGAGGCCGGGGTGAGACCCAGTACTTC.

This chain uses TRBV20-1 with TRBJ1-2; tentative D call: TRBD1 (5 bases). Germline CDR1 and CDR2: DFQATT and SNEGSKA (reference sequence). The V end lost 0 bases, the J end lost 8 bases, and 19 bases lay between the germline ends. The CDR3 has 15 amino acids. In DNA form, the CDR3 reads TGCAGTGCTAGAGAACCCCCAGCCGGGGGATACGGCTACACCTTC. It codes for CSAREPPAGGYGYTF.

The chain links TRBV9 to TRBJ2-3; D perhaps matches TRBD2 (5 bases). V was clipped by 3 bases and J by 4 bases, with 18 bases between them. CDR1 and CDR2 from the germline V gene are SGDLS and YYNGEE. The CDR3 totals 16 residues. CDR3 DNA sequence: TGTGCCAGCAGCGGGGGAGCGACCCCAATCGCAGATACGCAGTATTTT. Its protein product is CASSGGATPIADTQYF. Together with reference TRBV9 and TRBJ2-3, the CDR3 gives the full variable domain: DSGVTQTPKHLITATGQRVTLRCSPRSGDLSVYWYQQSLDQGLQFLIQYYNGEERAKGNILERFSAQQFPDLHSELNLSSLELGDSALYFCASSGGATPIADTQYFGPGTRLTVL.

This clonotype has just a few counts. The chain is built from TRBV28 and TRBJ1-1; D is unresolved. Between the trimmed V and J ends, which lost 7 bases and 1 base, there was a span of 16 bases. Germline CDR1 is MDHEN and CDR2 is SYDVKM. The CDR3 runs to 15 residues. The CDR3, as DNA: TGTGCCAGCATACCCTCCCCCCCTCAGAACACTGAAGCTTTCTTT. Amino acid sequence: CASIPSPPQNTEAFF.